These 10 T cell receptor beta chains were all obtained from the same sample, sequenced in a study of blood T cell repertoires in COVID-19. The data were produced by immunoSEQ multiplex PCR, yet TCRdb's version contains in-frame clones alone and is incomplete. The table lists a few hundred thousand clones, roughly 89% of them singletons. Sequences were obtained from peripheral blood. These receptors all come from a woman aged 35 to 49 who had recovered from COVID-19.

The CDR3 bases are TGTGCCAGCAGCCTTGGGACGACAGGAGCAAATCAGCCCCAGCATTTT. Protein: CASSLGTTGANQPQHF. This chain connects TRBV7-9 to TRBJ1-5; D possibly corresponds to TRBD1 (6 bases). CDR1 is SEHNR, CDR2 FQNEAQ, per germline (reference sequence). V lost 5 bases, J lost 4 bases, and 18 bases lay in between. The length of the CDR3 is 16 residues.

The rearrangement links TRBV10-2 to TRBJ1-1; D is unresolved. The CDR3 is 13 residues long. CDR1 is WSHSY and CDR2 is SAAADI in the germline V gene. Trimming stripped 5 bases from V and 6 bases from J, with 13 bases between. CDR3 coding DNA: TGCGCCAGCAGTCTAGACCGGTTAGCTGAAGCTTTCTTT. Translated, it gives CASSLDRLAEAFF.

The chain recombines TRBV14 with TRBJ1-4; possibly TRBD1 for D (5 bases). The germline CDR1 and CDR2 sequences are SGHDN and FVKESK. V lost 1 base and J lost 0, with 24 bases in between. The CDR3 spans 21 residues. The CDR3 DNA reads TGTGCCAGCAGCCAAGTAAAGGTCCTGGGAAGGGGATTTGCAACTAATGAAAAACTGTTTTTT. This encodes CASSQVKVLGRGFATNEKLFF.

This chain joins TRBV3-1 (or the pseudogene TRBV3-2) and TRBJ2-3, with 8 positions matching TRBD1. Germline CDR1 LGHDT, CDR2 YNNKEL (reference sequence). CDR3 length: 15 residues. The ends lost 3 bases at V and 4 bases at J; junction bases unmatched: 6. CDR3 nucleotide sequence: TGTGCCAGCAGCCATTGGACAGGGTCGGCAGATACGCAGTATTTT. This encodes CASSHWTGSADTQYF.

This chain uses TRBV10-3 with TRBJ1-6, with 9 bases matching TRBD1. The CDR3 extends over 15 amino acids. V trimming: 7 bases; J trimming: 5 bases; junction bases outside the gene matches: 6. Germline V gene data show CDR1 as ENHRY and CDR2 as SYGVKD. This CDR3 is CAIKYRTGDNSPLHF. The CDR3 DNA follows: TGTGCCATCAAATATAGGACAGGGGATAATTCACCCCTCCACTTT.

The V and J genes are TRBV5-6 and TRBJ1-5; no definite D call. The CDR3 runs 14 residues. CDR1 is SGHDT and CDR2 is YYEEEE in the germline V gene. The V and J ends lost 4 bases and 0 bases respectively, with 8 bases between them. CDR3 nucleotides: TGTGCCAGCAGCCCTAACTATAGCAATCAGCCCCAGCATTTT. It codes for CASSPNYSNQPQHF.

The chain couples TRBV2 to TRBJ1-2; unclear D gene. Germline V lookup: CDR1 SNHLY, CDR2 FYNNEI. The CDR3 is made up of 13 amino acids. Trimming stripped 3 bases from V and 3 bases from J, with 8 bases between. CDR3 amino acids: CASSDATDYGYTF. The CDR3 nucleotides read TGTGCCAGCAGTGACGCAACAGACTATGGCTACACCTTC.

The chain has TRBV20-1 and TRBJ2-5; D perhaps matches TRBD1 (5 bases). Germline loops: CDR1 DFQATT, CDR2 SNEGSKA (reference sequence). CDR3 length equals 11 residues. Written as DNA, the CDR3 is TGCAGCGCGACAGACCAAGAGACCCAGTACTTC. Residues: CSATDQETQYF.

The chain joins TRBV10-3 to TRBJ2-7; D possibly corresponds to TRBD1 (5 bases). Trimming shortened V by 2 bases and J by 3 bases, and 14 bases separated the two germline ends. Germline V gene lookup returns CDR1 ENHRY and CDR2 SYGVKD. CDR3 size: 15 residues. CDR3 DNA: TGTGCCATCAGTGAGACAGGCGATTACATCTACGAGCAGTACGTC. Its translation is CAISETGDYIYEQYV.

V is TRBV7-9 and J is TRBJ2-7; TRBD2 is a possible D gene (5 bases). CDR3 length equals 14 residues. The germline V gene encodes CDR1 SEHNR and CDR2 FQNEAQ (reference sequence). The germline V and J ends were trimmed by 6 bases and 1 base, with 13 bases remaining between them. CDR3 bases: TGTGCCAGCAGAAAAACCGGGGATTCCTACGAGCAGTACTTC. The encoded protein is CASRKTGDSYEQYF.